This TCR beta chain emerged from a study of blood T cell repertoires in COVID-19. Study as a whole: T cells, B-cell-depleted T cells, or PBMCs provided the cDNA or gDNA that served as material.

Assay: immunoSEQ multiplex PCR; the TCRdb copy retains only in-frame clones and omits some. This sample has hundreds of thousands of clones; about 90% occur once, and the top ten carry around 3.3%. Looked up from germline, CDR1 is SGDLS and CDR2 is YYNGEE. The CDR3 extends over 18 amino acids. J gave up 0 bases and V 1 base, and 7 bases lay outside the gene matches. The chain combines TRBV9 with TRBJ1-2, with 12 bases matching TRBD1. The TCR was taken from a woman aged 18-30 years who had recovered from COVID-19. The sequencing sample was made of peripheral blood. The CDR3 DNA reads TGTGCCAGCAGCGTATCGACGGGACAGGGGGCAGCTAACTATGGCTACACCTTC. Translating it yields CASSVSTGQGAANYGYTF.